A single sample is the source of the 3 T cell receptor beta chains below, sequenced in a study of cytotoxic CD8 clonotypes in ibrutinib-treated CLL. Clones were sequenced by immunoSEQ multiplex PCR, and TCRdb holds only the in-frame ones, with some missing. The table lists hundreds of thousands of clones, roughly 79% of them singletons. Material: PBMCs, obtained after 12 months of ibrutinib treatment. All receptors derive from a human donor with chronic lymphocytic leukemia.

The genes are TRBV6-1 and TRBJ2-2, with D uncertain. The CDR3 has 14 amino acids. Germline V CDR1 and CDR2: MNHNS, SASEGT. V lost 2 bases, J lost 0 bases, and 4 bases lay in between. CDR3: CASSERPNTGELFF. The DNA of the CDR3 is TGTGCCAGCAGTGAACGGCCGAACACCGGGGAGCTGTTTTTT.

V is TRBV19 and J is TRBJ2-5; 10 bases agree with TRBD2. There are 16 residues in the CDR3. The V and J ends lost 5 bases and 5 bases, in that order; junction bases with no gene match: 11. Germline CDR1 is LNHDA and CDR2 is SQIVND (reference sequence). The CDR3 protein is CASSGPGLARGETQYF. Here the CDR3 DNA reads TGTGCCAGTAGTGGACCGGGACTAGCGAGGGGGGAGACCCAGTACTTC.

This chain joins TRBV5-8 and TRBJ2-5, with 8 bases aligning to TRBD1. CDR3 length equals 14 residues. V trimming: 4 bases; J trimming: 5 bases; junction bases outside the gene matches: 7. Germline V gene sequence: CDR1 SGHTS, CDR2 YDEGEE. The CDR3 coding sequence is TGTGCCAGCAGCCAACGACAGGGGCGGGAGACCCAGTACTTC. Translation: CASSQRQGRETQYF.